A single count supports the clone carrying this T cell receptor (beta chain). Data came from immunoSEQ multiplex PCR; TCRdb stores just in-frame clones and leaves some out. The table has approximately 220,000 clones, around 85% seen once. The data originate from a study of blood T cell repertoires in COVID-19. Across the study: Some COVID-19 samples were acute and others convalescent; all came from the United States, Italy and Spain.

What was sequenced was PBMCs or T cells enriched from blood (not recorded which). This receptor was identified in a woman aged 40 to 50 with acute COVID-19.

The CDR3 is CASRAGGTNEKLFF. The CDR3 nucleotides read TGTGCCAGCAGAGCAGGGGGAACTAATGAAAAACTGTTTTTT. This sequence joins TRBV6-5 and TRBJ1-4; 7 nucleotides agree with TRBD1. The CDR3 covers 14 residues. V lost 6 bases and J lost 1; bases outside the gene matches: 2. CDR1 MNHEY and CDR2 SVGAGI come from the germline V gene.